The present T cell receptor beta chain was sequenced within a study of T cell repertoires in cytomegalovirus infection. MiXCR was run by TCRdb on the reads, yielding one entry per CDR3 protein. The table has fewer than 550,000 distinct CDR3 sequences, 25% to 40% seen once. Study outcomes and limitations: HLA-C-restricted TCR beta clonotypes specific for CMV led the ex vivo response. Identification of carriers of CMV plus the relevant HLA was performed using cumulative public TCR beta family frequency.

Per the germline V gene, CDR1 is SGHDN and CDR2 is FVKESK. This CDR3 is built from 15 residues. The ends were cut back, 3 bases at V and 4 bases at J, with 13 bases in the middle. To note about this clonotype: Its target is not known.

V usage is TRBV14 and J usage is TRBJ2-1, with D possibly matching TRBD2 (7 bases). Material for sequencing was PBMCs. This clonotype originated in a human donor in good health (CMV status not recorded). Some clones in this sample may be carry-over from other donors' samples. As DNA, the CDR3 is TGTGCCAGCAGCCAGTTCGCGGGGGCTTACAATGAGCAGTTCTTC. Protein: CASSQFAGAYNEQFF.